This TCR beta chain was captured in a study of cytomegalovirus exposure and HLA in healthy donors. Overall study findings and caveats: Reported performance of the classifier showed diagnosis of cytomegalovirus status with high specificity and sensitivity. Equally common other TCR beta chains were less clonally expanded than HLA-associated ones, a later analysis found.

Donors sampled were nominally healthy, though unrecorded immune exposures were likely. The CDR3 spans 11 residues. Trimming left V 7 bases short and J 6 bases short, with 10 bases between. Germline V CDR1 and CDR2: MNHEY, SVGAGI. In regard to this clone: The antigen is unknown.

The PCR had 60 Vbeta and 13 Jbeta primers. Sequenced by immunoSEQ multiplex PCR; TCRdb stores in-frame clones only, minus some. This table holds some 110,000 clones, about four fifths found once. The TCR comes from a woman under 30 in good health and CMV-seropositive. Sequenced input: PBMCs. The V call is TRBV6-5, the J call TRBJ2-7, with D possibly being TRBD2 (5 bases). The CDR3, as DNA: TGTGCCAGCACTTCCGGGGTCGAGCAGTACTTC. It encodes CASTSGVEQYF.